These 24 T cell receptor beta chains share one sample of origin, sequenced in a study of blood T cell repertoires in COVID-19. This table comes from immunoSEQ multiplex PCR, and its TCRdb copy is limited to in-frame clones, with some not included. The data contain about 80,000 clones, under 85% of them singletons. What was sequenced was peripheral blood. These TCRs come from a human donor in a cohort sampled during active COVID-19.

The chain is built from TRBV2 and TRBJ2-7, with 9 bases aligning to TRBD1. This CDR3 is built from 13 residues. Germline V gives CDR1 SNHLY, CDR2 FYNNEI. J gave up 5 bases and V 3 bases, and 2 bases lay outside the gene matches. The CDR3 nucleotides are TGTGCCAGCAGTGAGGACAGGGGCCACGAGCAGTACTTC. Translated: CASSEDRGHEQYF.

The chain employs TRBV5-1 and TRBJ2-7; weak D call: TRBD2 (5 bases). Germline CDR1 is SGHRS and CDR2 is YFSETQ. V lost 4 bases and J lost 5, with 19 bases in between. The CDR3 has 15 residues. The chain's CDR3 is CASSLTEGVLDEQYF. The CDR3 DNA reads TGCGCCAGCAGCCTGACCGAGGGAGTCCTTGACGAGCAGTACTTC.

This rearrangement joins TRBV4-2 to TRBJ2-3; maybe TRBD2 (5 bases). The length of the CDR3 is 13 residues. Germline V gives CDR1 LGHNA, CDR2 YNFKEQ. V lost 5 bases and J 5 bases, leaving 11 bases between the germline ends. CDR3 protein: CASSTEGRDTQYF. The CDR3, as DNA: TGTGCCAGCAGCACCGAGGGTCGAGATACGCAGTATTTT.

CDR3 coding DNA: TGTGCCAGCAGTTTTGGGGGACAGACCTACGAGCAGTACTTC. Its translation is CASSFGGQTYEQYF. The chain couples TRBV6-6 to TRBJ2-7; 7 bases align to TRBD1. J gave up 2 bases and V 4 bases, and 5 bases lay outside the gene matches. The CDR3 extends over 14 amino acids. Germline values: CDR1 MNHNY, CDR2 SVGAGI (reference sequence).

V gene TRBV7-3 combines with J gene TRBJ2-1; 9 bases fit TRBD2. The CDR3 loop spans 15 amino acids. Germline V CDR1 and CDR2: SGHTA, FQGTGA. The V gene end was trimmed by 5 bases and the J gene end by 2 bases; junction bases not matched to a gene: 4. DNA for the CDR3: TGTGCCAGCAGCGATATAGCGGGGGCCTACAATGAGCAGTTCTTC. This gives the protein CASSDIAGAYNEQFF.

This chain joins TRBV10-3 and TRBJ2-2; D is possibly TRBD2 (6 bases). The CDR3 length is 15 residues. Germline CDR1 reads ENHRY; CDR2 reads SYGVKD. Trimming cost V 2 bases and J 0 bases, with 7 bases left between them. The CDR3, as DNA: TGTGCCATCAGTGAGAAGCGGGCGAACACCGGGGAGCTGTTTTTT. This gives the protein CAISEKRANTGELFF.

V gene TRBV9 combines with J gene TRBJ1-2; the match to TRBD1 covers 7 bases. With V trimmed by 5 bases and J by 6 bases, 13 bases remained unmatched. This CDR3 is 15 amino acids long. The germline gives CDR1 SGDLS, CDR2 YYNGEE. The CDR3 spells CASSDVGGAGDGYTF. CDR3 coding DNA: TGTGCCAGCAGTGATGTAGGGGGCGCCGGGGATGGCTACACCTTC.

This chain links TRBV5-1 with TRBJ1-4; 10 positions agree with TRBD1. This CDR3 has 15 amino acids. Germline V lookup: CDR1 SGHRS, CDR2 YFSETQ. V dropped 4 bases and J dropped 6; count of bases not matched to a gene: 6. The CDR3 here is CASSRGDRGDEKLFF. The CDR3 region has the DNA TGCGCCAGCAGCCGGGGGGACAGGGGTGATGAAAAACTGTTTTTT.

The chain links TRBV9 to TRBJ2-1; 11 positions match TRBD2. Looked up from germline, CDR1 is SGDLS and CDR2 is YYNGEE. V dropped 3 bases and J dropped 2; count of bases not matched to a gene: 4. The CDR3 covers 16 residues. The CDR3, as DNA: TGTGCCAGCAGCGGCCTACTAGCGGGGGCCTACAATGAGCAGTTCTTC. This sequence encodes CASSGLLAGAYNEQFF.

V is TRBV20-1 and J is TRBJ1-5; D perhaps matches TRBD1 (5 bases). The CDR3 is 17 amino acids. Germline CDR1 DFQATT, CDR2 SNEGSKA (reference sequence). Trimming removed 3 bases from V and 0 bases from J, with 18 bases in between. The DNA of the CDR3 is TGCAGTGCTAGTCTCTTCGGGGGAAGTTATAGCAATCAGCCCCAGCATTTT. It translates to CSASLFGGSYSNQPQHF.

V usage is TRBV5-6 and J usage is TRBJ2-1; 11 bases are shared with TRBD1. V dropped 2 bases and J dropped 12; count of bases not matched to a gene: 10. The length of the CDR3 is 15 residues. Germline V gene data show CDR1 as SGHDT and CDR2 as YYEEEE. The CDR3 here is CASSLTGTGGRGQFF. Here the CDR3 DNA reads TGTGCCAGCAGCTTAACCGGGACAGGGGGGCGAGGGCAGTTCTTC.

This clone turned up a few times. This chain joins TRBV28 and TRBJ1-2; unclear D gene. The CDR3 length is 16 residues. Germline values: CDR1 MDHEN, CDR2 SYDVKM. Trimming cost V 6 bases and J 1 base, with 18 bases left between them. Here the CDR3 reads CASSSLSVRGNYGYTF. The CDR3 DNA sequence: TGTGCCAGCAGCTCCCTTAGCGTCCGGGGTAACTATGGCTACACCTTC.

There are a few counts of this clone. The V and J genes are TRBV10-1 and TRBJ1-6; D unresolved. Trimming removed 3 bases from V and 5 bases from J, with 5 bases in between. Germline CDR1 reads WNHNN; CDR2 reads SYGVQD (reference sequence). The CDR3 has 13 amino acids. CDR3 region: CASSEYHNSPLHF. In DNA, the CDR3 is TGCGCCAGCAGTGAATATCATAATTCACCCCTCCACTTT.

The chain has TRBV5-5 and TRBJ2-7; possible D gene TRBD1, 6 bases. The CDR3 is 15 residues long. The V end was cut by 7 bases, the J end by 0 bases, with 17 bases between. CDR1 and CDR2 from the germline V gene are SGHKS and YYEKEE (reference sequence). The CDR3: CASAIGQISSYEQYF. In DNA, the CDR3 is TGTGCCAGCGCGATCGGACAGATCAGCTCCTACGAGCAGTACTTC. Drawing the rest from reference TRBV5-5 and TRBJ2-7, the complete variable domain is DAGVTQSPTHLIKTRGQQVTLRCSPISGHKSVSWYQQVLGQGPQFIFQYYEKEERGRGNFPDRFSARQFPNYSSELNVNALLLGDSALYLCASAIGQISSYEQYFGPGTRLTVT.

V gene TRBV29-1 combines with J gene TRBJ2-2, with D possibly TRBD2 on 7 matching bases. CDR1 is SQVTM and CDR2 is ANQGSEA in the germline V gene. This CDR3 is 14 amino acids long. V dropped 5 bases and J dropped 5 bases, with 15 bases sitting between them. The CDR3 spells CSVLRGGATGELFF. The CDR3 DNA is TGCAGCGTTCTCCGTGGGGGGGCGACCGGGGAGCTGTTTTTT.

CDR3 nucleotide sequence: TGTGCCAGCAGCCTCAGGGGGAATAACAATGAGCAGTTCTTC. Amino acids: CASSLRGNNNEQFF. The rearrangement links TRBV28 to TRBJ2-1; 7 bases match TRBD1. The CDR3 spans 14 residues. V was pared by 6 bases and J by 5 bases, with 7 bases of the junction left unmatched. Germline V gene data show CDR1 as MDHEN and CDR2 as SYDVKM. The full variable domain, with the rest looked up from reference TRBV28 and TRBJ2-1, is DVKVTQSSRYLVKRTGEKVFLECVQDMDHENMFWYRQDPGLGLRLIYFSYDVKMKEKGDIPEGYSVSREKKERFSLILESASTNQTSMYLCASSLRGNNNEQFFGPGTRLTVL.

This clone was counted once. The rearrangement uses TRBV5-8 and TRBJ2-1; 7 positions match TRBD2. Germline CDR1 is SGHTS and CDR2 is YDEGEE. V was pared by 4 bases and J by 2 bases, with 15 bases of the junction left unmatched. CDR3 length: 18 residues. CDR3 nucleotide sequence: TGTGCCAGCAGCCACAACCTATTAGCGGGCCATCCCTACAATGAGCAGTTCTTC. It is translated as CASSHNLLAGHPYNEQFF. The full variable domain, its missing parts supplied by reference TRBV5-8 and TRBJ2-1, is EAGVTQSPTHLIKTRGQQATLRCSPISGHTSVYWYQQALGLGLQFLLWYDEGEERNRGNFPPRFSGRQFPNYSSELNVNALELEDSALYLCASSHNLLAGHPYNEQFFGPGTRLTVL.

CDR3 coding DNA: TGTGCCAGCAGCGGACCGGGAGTCTCCTACAATGAGCAGTTCTTC. Translating it yields CASSGPGVSYNEQFF. The rearrangement joins TRBV28 to TRBJ2-1, with D tentatively TRBD2 (6 bases). In germline, CDR1 is MDHEN, CDR2 SYDVKM. Deletions cut 6 bases from V and 0 bases from J, with 12 bases between. There are 15 residues in the CDR3. The full variable domain, its missing parts supplied by reference TRBV28 and TRBJ2-1, is DVKVTQSSRYLVKRTGEKVFLECVQDMDHENMFWYRQDPGLGLRLIYFSYDVKMKEKGDIPEGYSVSREKKERFSLILESASTNQTSMYLCASSGPGVSYNEQFFGPGTRLTVL.

The rearrangement links TRBV9 to TRBJ2-7; perhaps TRBD1 as D (6 bases). This CDR3 comprises 15 residues. The V and J ends lost 2 bases and 1 base respectively, with 13 bases between them. Germline V lookup: CDR1 SGDLS, CDR2 YYNGEE. The CDR3 region has the DNA TGTGCCAGCAGCGTCGGACAGTCCACTTCCTACGAGCAGTACTTC. Encoded protein: CASSVGQSTSYEQYF.

The V and J genes are TRBV30 and TRBJ1-3; D gene uncertain. CDR3 length: 12 residues. The germline V gene has CDR1 GTSNPN and CDR2 SVGIG (reference sequence). The V end lost 3 bases, the J end lost 4 bases, and 7 bases lay between the germline ends. The CDR3 coding sequence is TGTGCCTGGAGCGGAGGGGGAAACACCATATATTTT. The encoded protein is CAWSGGGNTIYF.

The V call is TRBV3-1 (or the pseudogene TRBV3-2), the J call TRBJ2-2, with D possibly TRBD2 on 6 matching bases. Germline-derived CDR1 and CDR2 are LGHDT and YNNKEL (reference sequence). This CDR3 comprises 13 residues. Trimming took off 7 bases at V and 6 bases at J, with 12 bases between the two ends. The CDR3 DNA reads as TGTGCCAGCACCCACCTAGCGTCCGGGGAGCTGTTTTTT. This sequence encodes CASTHLASGELFF.

This clone has a single count. The chain combines TRBV2 with TRBJ2-7; 10 bases are shared with TRBD1. V dropped 7 bases and J dropped 9; count of bases not matched to a gene: 21. The CDR3 is 17 residues long. Per germline, CDR1 SNHLY and CDR2 FYNNEI. As DNA, the CDR3 is TGTGCCAGCACACGAGGGGGACAGGGGAGACTTTTAGGAAGGCAGTACTTC. Protein: CASTRGGQGRLLGRQYF. The full variable domain, with the rest looked up from reference TRBV2 and TRBJ2-7, is EPEVTQTPSHQVTQMGQEVILRCVPISNHLYFYWYRQILGQKVEFLVSFYNNEISEKSEIFDDQFSVERPDGSNFTLKIRSTKLEDSAMYFCASTRGGQGRLLGRQYFGPGTRLTVT.

The chain is built from TRBV4-1 and TRBJ1-3, with D possibly TRBD1 on 6 matching bases. In germline, CDR1 is MGHRA, CDR2 YSYEKL. V was shortened by 0 bases and J by 1 base, with 13 bases between the two germline ends. This CDR3 has 17 residues. The CDR3 nucleotides read TGCGCCAGCAGCCAAGATCTGGGGGCTAGTTCTGGAAACACCATATATTTT. It specifies CASSQDLGASSGNTIYF.

The rearrangement uses TRBV18 and TRBJ2-7, with a tentative D call TRBD1 (6 bases). Germline assignment: CDR1 KGHSH and CDR2 LQKENI. The V end was cut by 3 bases, the J end by 2 bases, with 14 bases between. The CDR3 has 15 amino acids. CDR3: CASSPGQGLAYEQYF. For the CDR3, the DNA is TGTGCCAGCTCACCGGGTCAGGGGTTGGCCTACGAGCAGTACTTC.